One T cell receptor (beta chain) is described in this entry. The antigen remains unidentified. Germline CDR1 reads MNHNS; CDR2 reads SASEGT. CDR3 length: 15 amino acids. These data come from a study of monozygotic twins with inflammatory bowel disease. Study-wide results and limits: Clonotypes shared with others were fewer in IBD patients than in healthy twins, especially with disease activity.

Addition of UMIs with a 6-nucleotide sample barcode was achieved by template switching. The authors ran two nested PCRs of about 15 and 9 cycles on TCRalpha and TCRbeta cDNA. Reanalyzing the 5' RACE reads, TCRdb keeps one entry per CDR3 protein, without DNA. Recorded here are fewer than 200,000 distinct CDR3 sequences; the top ten clones represent 2.4%. The specimen was blood. The clonotype was recovered from a human donor with ulcerative colitis or Crohn's disease, or a healthy co-twin of an affected twin (not recorded which). The chain links TRBV6-1 to TRBJ2-7. The CDR3 sequence: CASSLSPLLSYEQYF.